A single TCR beta chain is shown here with its context. The target antigen is unknown. Primers included in the PCR were 60 Vbeta and 13 Jbeta primers. Assay used: immunoSEQ multiplex PCR; TCRdb lists only in-frame clones, some missing. The sample shows 80,000 or so clones, 60% to 85% of them seen only once. CDR3 length: 15 amino acids. V was trimmed by 2 bases and J by 4 bases, leaving 15 bases between them. The germline V gene has CDR1 SGHRS and CDR2 YFSETQ. The sample comes from a study of cytomegalovirus exposure and HLA in healthy donors. Study information: Previous work identified roughly 120 million unique TCR beta sequences from 200 million or so T cells.

Study conclusions and caveats: With later analysis, a missense DCLRE1C variant became linked to TCR beta V- and J-gene trimming. It was shown in a later analysis that HLA-associated TCR beta chains were more clonally expanded than other, equally common chains.

The chain links TRBV5-1 to TRBJ2-5; D is possibly TRBD1 (6 bases). The TCR comes from a man in his forties or fifties in good health and CMV-seronegative. Input material: PBMCs. The CDR3 coding sequence is TGCGCCAGCAGCTTCTGGCAGGGGCGGAGAGAGACCCAGTACTTC. Translated, it gives CASSFWQGRRETQYF.